This T cell receptor beta chain originates from a study of shared clonotypes between healthy human individuals. The repertoire was sequenced with immunoSEQ multiplex PCR; TCRdb's copy has only in-frame clones and lacks some. The sample has some 2,100,000 clones; under 95% are singletons. CD45RO negativity and positive selection for CCR7 defined naive CD8 cells, a population that excluded terminally differentiated effector memory CD45RA+ cells. Healthy HIV-negative adults without recent acute infections or vaccinations served as donors. Germline V lookup: CDR1 MDHEN, CDR2 SYDVKM. J was trimmed by 4 bases and V by 6 bases; bases with no gene match: 8. The CDR3 totals 15 residues. In its sample, this clone was seen a few times. The antigen remains undetermined. Study-wide findings and caveats: Investigators expected sequencing depth to affect clonotype sharing among donors. Tissue TCR repertoires likely differ from these blood-only repertoires.

This clonotype originated in a man between 18 and 29 years old in good health. Some clones in this sample may be carry-over from other donors' samples. Sequencing was done on a sample of naive CD8+ T cells from PBMCs. V usage is TRBV28 and J usage is TRBJ1-1, with 10 nucleotides matching TRBD1. CDR3 nucleotides: TGTGCCAGCAGATACCTCCGGGACAGGGGCACTGAAGCTTTCTTT. The encoded protein is CASRYLRDRGTEAFF.